This T cell receptor (beta chain) was obtained from a study of blood T cells in healthy people across ages. General study points: The long-lived group displayed more naive CD4+ cells, plus higher diversity, than the aged donors did.

Comment on this clonotype: Antigen: not known.

For the second PCR, which ran for roughly 6 to 12 cycles, a sample-barcoded 5' primer and a J-beta primer mix were used. The template-switch adaptor, which had 12 random nucleotides, put a tag on each cDNA molecule. TCRdb itself ran the 5' RACE reads through MiXCR, one entry per CDR3 protein. The table has around 500,000 distinct CDR3 sequences, around half seen once. The germline V and J ends were trimmed by 0 bases and 8 bases, with 11 bases remaining between them. There are 13 residues in the CDR3. Per the germline V gene, CDR1 is MGHRA and CDR2 is YSYEKL. The chain joins TRBV4-1 to TRBJ2-7, with D possibly matching TRBD1 (5 bases). Material: blood. The TCR sequence derives from a man aged 80 or over in good health. The CDR3: CASSQDRGRKQYF. DNA for the CDR3: TGCGCCAGCAGCCAAGATAGGGGCAGAAAGCAGTACTTC.